This TCR beta chain emerged from a study of blood T cell repertoires in COVID-19. Looking at the study overall: Sources were T cells, B-cell-depleted T cells, or PBMCs; the material itself was cDNA or gDNA.

Measured with immunoSEQ multiplex PCR; TCRdb has only the in-frame clones, and not every one. The sample includes hundreds of thousands of clones, roughly 85% of them seen just once. The TCR comes from a man aged 50 to 60 with active or convalescent COVID-19. The sequencing sample was made of peripheral blood.

The CDR3, as DNA: TGTGCCAGCAGTGAGGCCCAGGGGGTTTCCTCCTACAATGAGCAGTTCTTC. It codes for CASSEAQGVSSYNEQFF. This rearrangement joins TRBV25-1 to TRBJ2-1, with 7 bases fitting TRBD1. The length of the CDR3 is 17 residues. With V trimmed by 3 bases and J by 0 bases, 8 bases remained unmatched. Germline CDR1 reads MGHDK; CDR2 reads SYGVNS.